The following is a T cell receptor beta chain sequence with its context. The antigen remains undetermined. Germline CDR1 reads MGHDK; CDR2 reads SYGVNS. This CDR3 region has 17 residues. Trimming removed 4 bases from V and 1 base from J; junction bases left unmatched: 11. These data come from a study of T cell repertoires in cytomegalovirus infection. Across the whole study: Evidence of both CMV infection and a matching HLA type came from public TCR beta signatures. Study results and limitations: The ex vivo response was dominated by HLA-C-restricted CMV-specific TCR beta clonotypes. Of the TCR beta families, the public ones yielded a cumulative frequency that identified carriers of CMV plus the relevant HLA.

From the reads, TCRdb called clonotypes with MiXCR, one entry per CDR3 protein. The sample shows around 310,000 distinct CDR3 sequences, roughly 16% of them seen only once. This chain connects TRBV25-1 to TRBJ2-3, with 7 positions matching TRBD2. Material: PBMCs. The TCR comes from a human donor in good health (CMV status not recorded). Some clones in this sample may be carry-over from other donors' samples. The chain's CDR3 is CASSGGKERGGTDTQYF. The CDR3 DNA reads as TGTGCCAGCAGTGGGGGAAAAGAGCGGGGCGGCACAGATACGCAGTATTTT.